Sequencing of this T cell receptor beta chain was carried out in a study of blood T cell repertoires in COVID-19. Study overall: Researchers got acute and convalescent COVID-19 samples from the United States, Italy and Spain. Nucleic acid was either cDNA or gDNA, and it came from T cells, B-cell-depleted T cells, or PBMCs.

Germline CDR1 reads MDHEN; CDR2 reads SYDVKM. V lost 3 bases, J lost 3 bases, and 5 bases stayed unmatched. CDR3 length equals 16 residues. Authors' analysis steps: Reference gene primer amplification gave estimated nucleated cell counts. Generated by immunoSEQ multiplex PCR, the TCRdb table keeps only in-frame clones and is missing some. Clone size and V and J calls were adopted from that table, with D and trimming inferred from the DNA. The repertoire holds just over 650,000 clones, with about nine tenths as singletons. The rearrangement joins TRBV28 to TRBJ2-1; 10 nucleotides agree with TRBD1. The TCR sequence derives from a young woman with acute or convalescent COVID-19. Sequenced sample: peripheral blood. In nucleotides, the CDR3 is TGTGCCAGCAGTTTTAGACAGGGGGCCCGCTACAATGAGCAGTTCTTC. Protein product: CASSFRQGARYNEQFF.